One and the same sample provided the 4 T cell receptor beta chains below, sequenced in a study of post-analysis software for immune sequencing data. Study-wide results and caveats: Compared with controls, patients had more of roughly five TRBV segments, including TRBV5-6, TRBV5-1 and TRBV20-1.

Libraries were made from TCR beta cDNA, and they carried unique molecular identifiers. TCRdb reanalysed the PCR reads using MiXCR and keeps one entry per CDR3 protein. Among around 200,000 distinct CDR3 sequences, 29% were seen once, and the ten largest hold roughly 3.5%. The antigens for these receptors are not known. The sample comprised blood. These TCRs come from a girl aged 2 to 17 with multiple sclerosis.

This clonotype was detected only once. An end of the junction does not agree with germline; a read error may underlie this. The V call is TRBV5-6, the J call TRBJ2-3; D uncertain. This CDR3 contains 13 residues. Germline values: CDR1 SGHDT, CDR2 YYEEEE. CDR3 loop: CASSLVDVDMQYF. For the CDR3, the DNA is TGTGCCAGCAGCTTGGTGGATGTAGATATGCAGTATTTT.

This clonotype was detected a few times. In nucleotides, the CDR3 is TGTGCCAGCAAATTCAACAGGGACCACCTAGGCCGGGAGACCCAGTACTTC. Its protein product is CASKFNRDHLGRETQYF. The V call is TRBV11-2, the J call TRBJ2-5; D is possibly TRBD1 (6 bases). Germline CDR1 reads SGHAT; CDR2 reads FQNNGV. Trimming removed 7 bases at V and 5 bases at J, with 26 bases between. The CDR3 contains 17 residues.

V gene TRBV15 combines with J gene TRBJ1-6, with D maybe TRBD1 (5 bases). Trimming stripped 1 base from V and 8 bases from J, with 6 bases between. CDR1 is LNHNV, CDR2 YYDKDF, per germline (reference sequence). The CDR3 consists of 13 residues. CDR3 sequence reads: CATSRVGDSPLHF. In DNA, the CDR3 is TGTGCCACCAGCAGAGTGGGGGATTCACCCCTCCACTTT. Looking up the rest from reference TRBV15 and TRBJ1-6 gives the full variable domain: DAMVIQNPRYQVTQFGKPVTLSCSQTLNHNVMYWYQQKSSQAPKLLFHYYDKDFNNEADTPDNFQSRRPNTSFCFLDIRSPGLGDTAMYLCATSRVGDSPLHFGNGTRLTVT.

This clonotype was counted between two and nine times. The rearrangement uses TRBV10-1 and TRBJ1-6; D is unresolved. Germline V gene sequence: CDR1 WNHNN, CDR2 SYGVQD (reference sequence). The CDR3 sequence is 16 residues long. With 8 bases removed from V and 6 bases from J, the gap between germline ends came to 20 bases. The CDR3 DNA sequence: TGCGCCAGCCACCCGGGCCGCGAACTACCTAATTCACCCCTCCACTTT. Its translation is CASHPGRELPNSPLHF.